The present T cell receptor (beta chain) was sequenced within a study of cytomegalovirus exposure and HLA in healthy donors. The study ran its PCR with 60 Vbeta and 13 Jbeta primers. Profiled with immunoSEQ multiplex PCR; TCRdb holds only in-frame clones, not every one. Of 150,000 to 200,000 clones in the sample, around 80% were seen once. About this clone: Its antigen is still unknown.

Germline CDR1 ENHRY, CDR2 SYGVKD. The V gene lost 8 bases and the J gene lost 6 bases, with 23 bases spanning the gap. The CDR3 spans 15 residues. Findings and limits, study-wide: The authors later found most CMV-associated TCR beta chains appeared HLA-restricted. In an earlier analysis, in approximately 570 donors, most V segments appeared productive either ~87% or ~30% of the time.

This chain uses TRBV10-3 with TRBJ2-7, with D perhaps matching TRBD2 (7 bases). This clonotype was sampled from a woman between 45 and 65 years old in good health and CMV-seropositive. Sequencing was carried out using PBMCs. The CDR3 region is CAIGAPRGASGEQYF. The CDR3 DNA reads TGTGCCATCGGCGCCCCTCGGGGGGCTTCAGGCGAGCAGTACTTC.